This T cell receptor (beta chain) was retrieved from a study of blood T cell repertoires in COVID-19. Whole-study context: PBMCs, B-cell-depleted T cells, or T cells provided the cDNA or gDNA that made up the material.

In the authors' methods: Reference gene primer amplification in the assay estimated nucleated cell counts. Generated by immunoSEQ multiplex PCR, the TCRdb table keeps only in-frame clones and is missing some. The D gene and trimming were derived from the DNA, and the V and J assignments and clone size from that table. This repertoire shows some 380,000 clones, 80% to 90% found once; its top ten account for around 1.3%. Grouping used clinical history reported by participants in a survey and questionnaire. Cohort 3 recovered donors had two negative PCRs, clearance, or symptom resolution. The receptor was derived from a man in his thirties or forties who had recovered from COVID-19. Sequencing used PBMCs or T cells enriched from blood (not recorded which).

The CDR3: CASRSGTGGAELFF. DNA for the CDR3: TGTGCCAGCCGATCCGGGACAGGGGGCGCGGAGCTGTTTTTT. The chain couples TRBV7-9 to TRBJ2-2; 12 positions match TRBD1. Germline V CDR1 and CDR2: SEHNR, FQNEAQ (reference sequence). The CDR3 is 14 amino acids. V lost 8 bases to trimming and J lost 10 bases; unmatched junction nucleotides: 8.